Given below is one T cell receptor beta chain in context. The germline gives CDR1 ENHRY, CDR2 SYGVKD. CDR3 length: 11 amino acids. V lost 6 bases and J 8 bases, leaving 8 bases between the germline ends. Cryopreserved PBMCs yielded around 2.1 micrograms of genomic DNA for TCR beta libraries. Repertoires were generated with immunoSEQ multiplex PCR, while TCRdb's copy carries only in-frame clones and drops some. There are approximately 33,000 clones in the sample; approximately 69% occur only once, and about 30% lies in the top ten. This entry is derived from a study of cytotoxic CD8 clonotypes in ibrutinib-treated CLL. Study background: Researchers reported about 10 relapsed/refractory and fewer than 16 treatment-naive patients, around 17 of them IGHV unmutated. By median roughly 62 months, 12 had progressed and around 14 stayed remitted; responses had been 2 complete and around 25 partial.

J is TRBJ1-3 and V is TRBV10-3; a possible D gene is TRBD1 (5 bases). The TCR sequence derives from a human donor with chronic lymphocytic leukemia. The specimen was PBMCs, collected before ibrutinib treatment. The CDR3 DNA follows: TGTGCCATCAGCGGGGGGGACACCATATATTTT. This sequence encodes CAISGGDTIYF.